A single sample is the source of the 18 T cell receptor beta chains below, sequenced in a study of CD8 T cells in Susac syndrome. Reverse transcription used about 0.45 to 1 ug RNA and random hexamers. TCRdb itself ran the immunoSEQ multiplex PCR reads through MiXCR, one entry per CDR3 protein. The repertoire holds about 280,000 distinct CDR3 sequences, with approximately 85% as singletons. Sample: CD8+ T cells from PBMCs. Receptors were obtained from a human donor with multiple sclerosis.

In this sample, this clonotype turned up a few times. The chain recombines TRBV13 with TRBJ2-7; D unclear. Looked up from germline, CDR1 is PRHDT and CDR2 is FYEKMQ (reference sequence). The CDR3 length is 15 residues. V lost 6 bases and J lost 2, with 17 bases in between. CDR3 in amino acids: CASSLGIGPAYEQYF. DNA for the CDR3: TGTGCCAGCAGTCTCGGAATAGGCCCCGCCTACGAGCAGTACTTC. Full variable domain (remainder filled in from reference TRBV13 and TRBJ2-7): AAGVIQSPRHLIKEKRETATLKCYPIPRHDTVYWYQQGPGQDPQFLISFYEKMQSDKGSIPDRFSAQQFSDYHSELNMSSLELGDSALYFCASSLGIGPAYEQYFGPGTRLTVT.

This chain connects TRBV4-1 to TRBJ2-3, with TRBD2 identical over 8 bases. The CDR3 has 16 residues. CDR1 MGHRA and CDR2 YSYEKL come from the germline V gene. Trimming took 2 bases from V and 3 from J; bases not matched to a gene: 7. The DNA for the CDR3 is TGCGCCAGCAGCCAAACTAGCGGAAGAGGGACAGATACGCAGTATTTT. Translating gives CASSQTSGRGTDTQYF.

The CDR3, as DNA: TGTGCCACCAGATCGACAGGGATGAACACTGAAGCTTTCTTT. Encoded protein: CATRSTGMNTEAFF. The chain is built from TRBV15 and TRBJ1-1; TRBD1 matches 7 bases. The CDR3 runs 14 residues. V was clipped by 6 bases and J by 0 bases; unmatched bases: 4. The germline V gene encodes CDR1 LNHNV and CDR2 YYDKDF (reference sequence).

This chain links TRBV10-1 with TRBJ1-4; a weak D match, TRBD1 (6 bases). V lost 1 base and J 3 bases, leaving 9 bases between the germline ends. Germline CDR1 reads WNHNN; CDR2 reads SYGVQD (reference sequence). The CDR3 consists of 15 residues. CDR3 residues: CASSECGGPNEKLFF. The CDR3 DNA follows: TGCGCCAGCAGTGAGTGCGGGGGGCCTAATGAAAAACTGTTTTTT.

This clonotype was counted only a few times. This chain joins TRBV6-2 or TRBV6-3 and TRBJ2-7; 8 nucleotides match TRBD1. CDR1 is MNHEY and CDR2 is SVGEGT in the germline V gene. The CDR3 is 14 residues long. The V segment lost 3 bases and the J segment 2 bases; nucleotides outside the gene matches: 3. For the CDR3, the DNA is TGTGCCAGCAGTTATGGACAGGGTCCCTACGAGCAGTACTTC. Its translation: CASSYGQGPYEQYF.

The chain employs TRBV6-1 and TRBJ2-3; 7 bases are shared with TRBD2. Looked up from germline, CDR1 is MNHNS and CDR2 is SASEGT. J lost 4 bases, V lost 1 base, and 8 bases had no gene match. The CDR3 runs 16 residues. The CDR3 here is CASSEELAGESDTQYF. In DNA, the CDR3 is TGTGCCAGCAGTGAAGAGTTGGCGGGAGAGTCAGATACGCAGTATTTT.

The rearrangement joins TRBV7-9 to TRBJ2-5; TRBD2 might be the D (5 bases). The germline CDR1 and CDR2 sequences are SEHNR and FQNEAQ (reference sequence). V was shortened by 5 bases and J by 2 bases, with 15 bases between the two germline ends. This CDR3 is built from 15 residues. DNA for the CDR3: TGTGCCAGCAGCCTTGGACTCCAGGATCAAGAGACCCAGTACTTC. Amino acids: CASSLGLQDQETQYF. The variable domain in full, with the rest retrieved from reference TRBV7-9 and TRBJ2-5, is DTGVSQNPRHKITKRGQNVTFRCDPISEHNRLYWYRQTLGQGPEFLTYFQNEAQLEKSRLLSDRFSAERPKGSFSTLEIQRTEQGDSAMYLCASSLGLQDQETQYFGPGTRLLVL.

Only one count was recorded for this clonotype. V usage is TRBV6-5 and J usage is TRBJ2-1; tentative D call: TRBD1 (5 bases). Germline V lookup: CDR1 MNHEY, CDR2 SVGAGI. The CDR3 contains 14 residues. The ends were cut back, 5 bases at V and 4 bases at J, with 12 bases in the middle. CDR3 nucleotides: TGTGCCAGCAGTCAGGGAAGTCAATACAATGAGCAGTTCTTC. Translation: CASSQGSQYNEQFF.

V and J are TRBV20-1 and TRBJ2-7; TRBD1 matches 7 bases. Germline CDR1 and CDR2: DFQATT and SNEGSKA (reference sequence). The trim removed 2 bases at V and 2 bases at J, leaving 18 bases unmatched. CDR3 length equals 18 residues. The chain's CDR3 is CSARKSTGWELQTYEQYF. The CDR3 nucleotides read TGCAGTGCTAGAAAATCGACAGGGTGGGAACTACAGACCTACGAGCAGTACTTC.

The chain combines TRBV20-1 with TRBJ2-3; TRBD2 matches at 12 bases. CDR3 length: 15 residues. J lost 2 bases, V lost 6 bases, and 6 bases had no gene match. From germline, CDR1 is DFQATT and CDR2 SNEGSKA (reference sequence). This CDR3 reads CSALTSGGFTDTQYF. The CDR3, as DNA: TGCAGTGCCCTAACTAGCGGGGGGTTCACAGATACGCAGTATTTT.

This clonotype is a singleton in its sample. CDR3 loop: CAWSEGFYNEQFF. CDR3 in DNA: TGTGCCTGGAGTGAGGGATTTTACAATGAGCAGTTCTTC. This chain links TRBV30 with TRBJ2-1; D unclear. This CDR3 is built from 13 residues. Trimming removed 1 base at V and 4 bases at J, with 8 bases between. Germline CDR1 and CDR2: GTSNPN and SVGIG (reference sequence).

The genes are TRBV4-2 and TRBJ2-7, with 10 bases aligning to TRBD2. The CDR3 loop spans 14 amino acids. Germline V lookup: CDR1 LGHNA, CDR2 YNFKEQ. The V and J ends lost 3 bases and 5 bases, in that order; junction bases with no gene match: 4. The CDR3 here is CASSHPGLANEQYF. CDR3 coding DNA: TGTGCCAGCAGCCACCCGGGACTAGCGAACGAGCAGTACTTC.

The CDR3 DNA is TGTGCCAGCAGTTTCGGCCGGGGTTATCAAGAGACCCAGTACTTC. Amino acid sequence: CASSFGRGYQETQYF. J is TRBJ2-5 and V is TRBV27; a weak D match, TRBD2 (5 bases). The germline V gene encodes CDR1 MNHEY and CDR2 SMNVEV (reference sequence). The CDR3 totals 15 residues. Trimming shortened V by 3 bases and J by 2 bases, and 13 bases separated the two germline ends.

This clonotype was observed at least ten times. The V gene is TRBV27, the J gene TRBJ2-3, with unresolved D. The CDR3 sequence is 11 residues long. Per germline, CDR1 MNHEY and CDR2 SMNVEV (reference sequence). The V and J ends lost 6 bases and 2 bases respectively, with 3 bases between them. The CDR3 nucleotides are TGTGCCAGCAGCTCCACAGATACGCAGTATTTT. It specifies CASSSTDTQYF.

CDR3 bases: TGTGCCAGCAGCGTAGGGACAGGGTCCCACGAGCAGTACTTC. This translates into CASSVGTGSHEQYF. The gene calls are TRBV9 and TRBJ2-7; 8 bases are shared with TRBD1. Germline lookup yields CDR1 SGDLS and CDR2 YYNGEE. Losses at the gene ends were 0 bases for V and 5 bases for J; bases not matched to a gene: 4. The CDR3 covers 14 residues.

To note about this clonotype: The junction shows a germline mismatch at one end, possibly a read error. CDR3 coding DNA: TGCGCCAGCAGCTTAGAGGCGCGTACGCAGTATTTT. Encoded protein: CASSLEARTQYF. The rearrangement links TRBV13 to TRBJ2-3; D call uncertain. CDR1 is PRHDT and CDR2 is FYEKMQ in the germline V gene (reference sequence). The CDR3 is 12 amino acids.

The chain carries TRBV5-1 and TRBJ2-1; weak D call: TRBD2 (5 bases). Germline V lookup: CDR1 SGHRS, CDR2 YFSETQ. The CDR3 runs 13 residues. With 0 bases removed from V and 8 bases from J, the gap between germline ends came to 9 bases. The CDR3 sequence is CASSLERAHEQFF. Written as DNA, the CDR3 is TGCGCCAGCAGCTTGGAGAGGGCCCATGAGCAGTTCTTC.

The rearrangement uses TRBV6-1 and TRBJ2-1; D is undetermined. Deletions cut 8 bases from V and 2 bases from J, with 7 bases between. The CDR3 has 12 amino acids. Germline assignment: CDR1 MNHNS and CDR2 SASEGT. Here the CDR3 DNA reads TGTGCCAGCGGTAGAACCTACAATGAGCAGTTCTTC. Protein: CASGRTYNEQFF.